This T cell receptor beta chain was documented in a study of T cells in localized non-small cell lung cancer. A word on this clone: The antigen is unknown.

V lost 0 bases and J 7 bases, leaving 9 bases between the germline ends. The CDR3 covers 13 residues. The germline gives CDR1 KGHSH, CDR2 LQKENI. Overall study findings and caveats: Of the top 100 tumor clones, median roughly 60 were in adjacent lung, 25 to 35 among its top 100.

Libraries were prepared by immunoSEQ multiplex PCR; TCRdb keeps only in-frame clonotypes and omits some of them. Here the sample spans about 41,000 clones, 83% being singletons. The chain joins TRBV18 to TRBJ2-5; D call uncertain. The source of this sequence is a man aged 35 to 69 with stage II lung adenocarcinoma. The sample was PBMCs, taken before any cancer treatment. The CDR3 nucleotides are TGTGCCAGCTCACCACCGGTGGTTTTGACCCAGTACTTC. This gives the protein CASSPPVVLTQYF.